This TCR beta chain was documented in a study of OX40 agonist ivuxolimab in advanced cancers. Study background: The treatment was a fully human IgG2 OX40 agonist, ivuxolimab. Study-level points and caveats: CD8+ T cells were the subset that, on average, had more expanded clones than CD4+.

Clones were sequenced by immunoSEQ multiplex PCR, and TCRdb holds only the in-frame ones, with some missing. The profile shows under 80,000 clones, roughly 86% of them singletons. V shed 0 bases and J shed 8 bases, with 14 bases lying between them. The CDR3 is 15 amino acids. Germline V gene sequence: CDR1 SGDLS, CDR2 YYNGEE. With regard to this clone: What it recognizes is unknown.

Autoimmune disease history or systemic immunosuppression disqualified patients. Samples of blood were obtained at baseline, on cycle 4 day 1, and on cycle 7 day 1. The chain has TRBV9 and TRBJ1-4; the D gene is possibly TRBD1 (5 bases). The source was CD4+ or CD8+ T cells sorted from blood, collected in a trial of the OX40 agonist ivuxolimab. The TCR comes from an adult with an advanced solid tumor such as melanoma, head and neck, liver or kidney cancer. For the CDR3, the DNA is TGTGCCAGCAGCGTAGCTACGGGGGGGGACGAAAAACTGTTTTTT. Translation: CASSVATGGDEKLFF.